This TCR beta chain was observed in a study of blood T cell repertoires in COVID-19. Study context: Sources were T cells, B-cell-depleted T cells, or PBMCs; the material itself was cDNA or gDNA.

This CDR3 region has 14 residues. The trim removed 1 base at V and 5 bases at J, leaving 4 bases unmatched. Produced via immunoSEQ multiplex PCR; TCRdb's table is partial and in-frame only. This sample has about 240,000 clones, with 75% to 90% found just once. This sequence joins TRBV5-3 and TRBJ2-5; the match to TRBD2 covers 8 bases. TRBV5-3 is an ORF; its function is uncertain. The sequencing input was peripheral blood. The sequence came from a woman in her sixties with active or convalescent COVID-19. The CDR3, as DNA: TGTGCCAGAAGCTTGCGACTAGCGTCCGAGACCCAGTACTTC. Its protein product is CARSLRLASETQYF.